Sequencing of this TCR beta chain was carried out in a study of blood T cell repertoires in COVID-19. Whole-study context: Sites in the United States, Italy and Spain provided acute and convalescent COVID-19 samples. Sources were T cells, B-cell-depleted T cells, or PBMCs; the material itself was cDNA or gDNA.

Only a few counts were recorded for this clone. The identical CDR3 is also encoded by other nucleotide sequences in the sample. Data came from immunoSEQ multiplex PCR; TCRdb stores just in-frame clones and leaves some out. The sample lists 130,000 to 150,000 clones, about three quarters seen once, with about 12% in the top ten. This CDR3 contains 11 residues. Looked up from germline, CDR1 is MDHEN and CDR2 is SYDVKM. Trimming took off 6 bases at V and 3 bases at J, with 6 bases between the two ends. The chain recombines TRBV28 with TRBJ2-7, with D possibly being TRBD2 (5 bases). Input material: peripheral blood. The receptor was derived from an elderly man with acute or convalescent COVID-19. The CDR3 sequence: CASSGDYEQYF. The CDR3 DNA reads TGTGCCAGCAGCGGGGACTACGAGCAGTACTTC.